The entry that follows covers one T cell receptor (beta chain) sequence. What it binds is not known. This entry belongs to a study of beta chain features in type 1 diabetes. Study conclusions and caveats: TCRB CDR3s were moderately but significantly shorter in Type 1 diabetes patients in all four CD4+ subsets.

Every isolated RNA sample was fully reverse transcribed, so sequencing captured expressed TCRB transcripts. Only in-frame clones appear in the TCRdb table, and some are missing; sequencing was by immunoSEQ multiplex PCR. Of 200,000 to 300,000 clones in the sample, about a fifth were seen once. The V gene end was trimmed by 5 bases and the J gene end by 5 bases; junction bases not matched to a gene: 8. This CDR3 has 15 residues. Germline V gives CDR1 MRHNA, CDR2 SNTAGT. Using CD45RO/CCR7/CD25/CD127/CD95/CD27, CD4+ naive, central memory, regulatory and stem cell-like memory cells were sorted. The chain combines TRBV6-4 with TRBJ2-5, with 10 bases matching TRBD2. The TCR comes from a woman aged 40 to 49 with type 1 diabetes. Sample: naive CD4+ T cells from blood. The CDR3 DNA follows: TGTGCCAGCAGTCCAAGCGGGGGGGCCCGGGAGACCCAGTACTTC. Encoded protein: CASSPSGGARETQYF.